The rows below give T cell receptor beta chains drawn from one sample of a study of PD-L1 blockade in urothelial cancer. The table came from immunoSEQ multiplex PCR; TCRdb's copy has only in-frame clones and leaves some out. This sample carries 15,000 to 20,000 clones, 75% to 90% of them seen once, and the ten largest clones take 4.5% to 6.5%. Source: PBMCs, taken around atezolizumab (anti-PD-L1) treatment. The origin of the receptors is a man aged 45 to 65 with urothelial cancer. Both conserved end residues are part of each CDR3. The D gene is left open where the match is weak. Size is stated for part of the rows, as once, few or many counts, or as a class when the clone is expanded.

v_call: TRBV25-1; clone_size: NA; d_call: NA; j_call: TRBJ1-5; cdr3_aa: CASSESGNQPQHF; cdr3_nt: TGTGCCAGCAGTGAGAGCGGCAATCAGCCCCAGCATTTT
v_call: TRBV7-2; clone_size: NA; d_call: NA; j_call: TRBJ1-5; cdr3_aa: CASSFPGSNQPQHF; cdr3_nt: TGTGCCAGCAGCTTTCCAGGGAGCAATCAGCCCCAGCATTTT
v_call: TRBV28; clone_size: NA; d_call: TRBD2; j_call: TRBJ2-1; cdr3_aa: CASSLAIDGLAGNEQFF; cdr3_nt: TGTGCCAGCAGTTTAGCAATCGATGGACTAGCGGGAAATGAGCAGTTCTTC
v_call: TRBV27; clone_size: NA; d_call: TRBD2; j_call: TRBJ2-7; cdr3_aa: CASSSLRSGSIHEQYF; cdr3_nt: TGTGCCAGCAGTTCACTCCGTAGCGGGAGTATCCACGAGCAGTACTTC
v_call: TRBV5-1; clone_size: NA; d_call: TRBD2; j_call: TRBJ2-7; cdr3_aa: CASSLGGEKAYEQYF; cdr3_nt: TGCGCCAGCAGCCTGGGGGGGGAGAAGGCCTACGAGCAGTACTTC
v_call: TRBV9; clone_size: NA; d_call: NA; j_call: TRBJ2-7; cdr3_aa: CASSASGVSSYEQYF; cdr3_nt: TGTGCCAGCAGCGCCTCGGGGGTTAGCTCCTACGAGCAGTACTTC
v_call: TRBV5-8; clone_size: NA; d_call: NA; j_call: TRBJ1-4; cdr3_aa: CASSLQGLVELFF; cdr3_nt: TGTGCCAGCAGCTTGCAGGGGTTGGTGGAACTGTTTTTT
v_call: TRBV12-5; clone_size: NA; d_call: TRBD1; j_call: TRBJ1-4; cdr3_aa: CASGLADPLGQGWEKLFF; cdr3_nt: TGTGCTAGTGGTTTGGCAGATCCTCTGGGACAGGGTTGGGAAAAACTGTTTTTT
v_call: TRBV7-2; clone_size: NA; d_call: TRBD2; j_call: TRBJ2-6; cdr3_aa: CASTLAGGASGANVLTF; cdr3_nt: TGTGCCAGCACCTTAGCGGGAGGGGCTTCTGGGGCCAACGTCCTGACTTTC
v_call: TRBV4-2; clone_size: NA; d_call: NA; j_call: TRBJ1-2; cdr3_aa: CASSQGGLGGLSYGYTF; cdr3_nt: TGTGCCAGCAGCCAAGGCGGTCTTGGAGGATTATCATATGGCTACACCTTC
v_call: TRBV19; clone_size: NA; d_call: TRBD1; j_call: TRBJ1-5; cdr3_aa: CASSPQGQFRGYQPQHF; cdr3_nt: TGTGCCAGTAGTCCCCAGGGACAGTTCAGGGGCTATCAGCCCCAGCATTTT
v_call: TRBV5-1; clone_size: NA; d_call: NA; j_call: TRBJ2-1; cdr3_aa: CASSLGLLSYNEQFF; cdr3_nt: TGCGCCAGCAGCTTGGGTCTCCTCTCCTACAATGAGCAGTTCTTC
v_call: TRBV5-6; clone_size: NA; d_call: NA; j_call: TRBJ1-2; cdr3_aa: CASSPTPSTDLYGYTF; cdr3_nt: TGTGCCAGCAGCCCAACACCGTCGACAGATCTCTATGGCTACACCTTC
v_call: TRBV7-2; clone_size: once; d_call: NA; j_call: TRBJ2-2; cdr3_aa: CASSLLGANTGELFF; cdr3_nt: TGTGCCAGCAGCTTACTCGGAGCGAACACCGGGGAGCTGTTTTTT
v_call: TRBV13; clone_size: NA; d_call: TRBD2; j_call: TRBJ2-5; cdr3_aa: CASSLRRGTSGLQETQYF; cdr3_nt: TGTGCCAGCAGCTTAAGGCGAGGGACTAGCGGGCTGCAAGAGACCCAGTACTTC
v_call: TRBV6-6; clone_size: once; d_call: NA; j_call: TRBJ2-7; cdr3_aa: CASSSQGWQYF; cdr3_nt: TGTGCCAGCAGTTCTCAGGGTTGGCAGTACTTC
v_call: TRBV7-2; clone_size: few; d_call: NA; j_call: TRBJ2-1; cdr3_aa: CASTLGQFLYNEQFF; cdr3_nt: TGTGCCAGCACCTTAGGACAATTCCTTTACAATGAGCAGTTCTTC
v_call: TRBV12-5; clone_size: NA; d_call: NA; j_call: TRBJ2-7; cdr3_aa: CASGLSSMGHEQYF; cdr3_nt: TGTGCTAGTGGCCTCTCGAGTATGGGCCACGAGCAGTACTTC
v_call: TRBV20-1; clone_size: NA; d_call: NA; j_call: TRBJ2-1; cdr3_aa: CSARDAGLRFF; cdr3_nt: TGCAGTGCTAGAGATGCTGGTTTGCGGTTCTTC
v_call: TRBV7-9; clone_size: few; d_call: NA; j_call: TRBJ1-6; cdr3_aa: CASSLGRSPLHF; cdr3_nt: TGTGCCAGCAGCTTAGGGCGGTCACCCCTCCACTTT
v_call: TRBV4-2; clone_size: NA; d_call: TRBD2; j_call: TRBJ2-1; cdr3_aa: CASSQDRGAGAWYNEQFF; cdr3_nt: TGTGCCAGCAGCCAAGATCGAGGAGCGGGGGCCTGGTACAATGAGCAGTTCTTC
v_call: TRBV2; clone_size: NA; d_call: TRBD2; j_call: TRBJ2-7; cdr3_aa: CASSEAQGGPYEQYF; cdr3_nt: TGTGCCAGCAGTGAAGCCCAGGGAGGGCCCTACGAGCAGTACTTC
v_call: TRBV30; clone_size: once; d_call: NA; j_call: TRBJ2-2; cdr3_aa: CAWSVWVGGRDTGELFF; cdr3_nt: TGTGCCTGGAGTGTATGGGTGGGGGGAAGGGACACCGGGGAGCTGTTTTTT
v_call: TRBV6-5; clone_size: NA; d_call: NA; j_call: TRBJ2-7; cdr3_aa: CASSYSDHRASYEQYF; cdr3_nt: TGTGCCAGCAGTTACTCAGACCACAGGGCCTCCTACGAGCAGTACTTC
v_call: TRBV28; clone_size: few; d_call: TRBD1; j_call: TRBJ1-5; cdr3_aa: CASRWDRLSNQPQHF; cdr3_nt: TGTGCCAGCAGATGGGACAGGCTTAGCAATCAGCCCCAGCATTTT
v_call: TRBV5-1; clone_size: NA; d_call: NA; j_call: TRBJ2-2; cdr3_aa: CASSFTAGNTGELFF; cdr3_nt: TGCGCCAGCAGCTTCACGGCGGGGAACACCGGGGAGCTGTTTTTT
v_call: TRBV15; clone_size: NA; d_call: TRBD2; j_call: TRBJ2-3; cdr3_aa: CATSRAAGAPDTQYF; cdr3_nt: TGTGCCACCAGCAGAGCAGCGGGAGCACCAGATACGCAGTATTTT
v_call: TRBV6-1; clone_size: NA; d_call: NA; j_call: TRBJ2-2; cdr3_aa: CASSDSRVGGELFF; cdr3_nt: TGTGCCAGCAGTGACTCCAGGGTTGGCGGGGAGCTGTTTTTT
v_call: TRBV11-3; clone_size: NA; d_call: TRBD2; j_call: TRBJ2-1; cdr3_aa: CASSFTSGISYNEQFF; cdr3_nt: TGTGCCAGCAGCTTCACTAGCGGGATCTCCTACAATGAGCAGTTCTTC
v_call: TRBV4-1; clone_size: NA; d_call: TRBD1; j_call: TRBJ2-1; cdr3_aa: CASGTGLNEQFF; cdr3_nt: TGCGCCAGCGGGACAGGGTTGAATGAGCAGTTCTTC
v_call: TRBV19; clone_size: NA; d_call: NA; j_call: TRBJ2-2; cdr3_aa: CASSIKGVGGELFF; cdr3_nt: TGTGCCAGTAGTATCAAGGGGGTTGGCGGGGAGCTGTTTTTT
v_call: TRBV13; clone_size: NA; d_call: TRBD1; j_call: TRBJ2-1; cdr3_aa: CASSLWTGGSYNEQFF; cdr3_nt: TGTGCCAGCAGCTTATGGACAGGGGGCTCCTACAATGAGCAGTTCTTC
v_call: TRBV27; clone_size: NA; d_call: NA; j_call: TRBJ2-1; cdr3_aa: CASSTRTRVNLNEQFF; cdr3_nt: TGTGCCAGCAGTACCCGGACTCGCGTAAACCTTAATGAGCAGTTCTTC
v_call: TRBV6-1; clone_size: NA; d_call: TRBD2; j_call: TRBJ2-3; cdr3_aa: CASRTSGGSTDTQYF; cdr3_nt: TGTGCCAGCAGAACTAGCGGGGGTAGCACAGATACGCAGTATTTT
v_call: TRBV9; clone_size: NA; d_call: NA; j_call: TRBJ2-5; cdr3_aa: CASSEGVAQGTQYF; cdr3_nt: TGTGCCAGCAGCGAAGGGGTAGCCCAAGGGACCCAGTACTTC
v_call: TRBV5-1; clone_size: NA; d_call: TRBD1; j_call: TRBJ2-1; cdr3_aa: CASSARQGAREQFF; cdr3_nt: TGCGCCAGCAGCGCCCGACAGGGGGCGAGGGAGCAGTTCTTC
v_call: TRBV9; clone_size: NA; d_call: NA; j_call: TRBJ1-2; cdr3_aa: CASSVGGGQAVNYGYTF; cdr3_nt: TGTGCCAGCAGCGTAGGGGGGGGTCAGGCCGTGAACTATGGCTACACCTTC
v_call: TRBV13; clone_size: NA; d_call: TRBD1; j_call: TRBJ2-5; cdr3_aa: CASSTRTGQETQYF; cdr3_nt: TGTGCCAGCAGCACCCGGACAGGCCAAGAGACCCAGTACTTC
v_call: TRBV6-5; clone_size: NA; d_call: TRBD1; j_call: TRBJ1-5; cdr3_aa: CASSLGTGGNQPQHF; cdr3_nt: TGTGCCAGCAGTCTCGGGACAGGGGGCAATCAGCCCCAGCATTTT
v_call: TRBV30; clone_size: NA; d_call: NA; j_call: TRBJ1-4; cdr3_aa: CAWSADPGRGINEKLFF; cdr3_nt: TGTGCCTGGAGTGCCGACCCGGGAAGGGGGATTAATGAAAAACTGTTTTTT
v_call: TRBV9; clone_size: few; d_call: NA; j_call: TRBJ1-1; cdr3_aa: CASSVRTENTEAFF; cdr3_nt: TGTGCCAGCAGCGTTAGGACAGAGAACACTGAAGCTTTCTTT
v_call: TRBV27; clone_size: NA; d_call: NA; j_call: TRBJ2-1; cdr3_aa: CASSYGVAREQFF; cdr3_nt: TGTGCCAGCAGTTACGGCGTAGCTCGTGAGCAGTTCTTC
v_call: TRBV5-3; clone_size: once; d_call: NA; j_call: TRBJ2-5; cdr3_aa: CARSIPLQETQYF; cdr3_nt: TGTGCCAGAAGCATCCCCCTCCAAGAGACCCAGTACTTC
v_call: TRBV5-6; clone_size: once; d_call: TRBD1; j_call: TRBJ2-3; cdr3_aa: CASSDRDRGQTDTQYF; cdr3_nt: TGTGCCAGCAGCGACCGGGACAGGGGGCAAACAGATACGCAGTATTTT
v_call: TRBV7-8; clone_size: NA; d_call: NA; j_call: TRBJ1-1; cdr3_aa: CASSVRKHANTEAFF; cdr3_nt: TGTGCCAGCAGCGTCAGGAAACATGCGAACACTGAAGCTTTCTTT
v_call: TRBV4-1; clone_size: NA; d_call: TRBD2; j_call: TRBJ2-5; cdr3_aa: CASSQGLAGGFIETQYF; cdr3_nt: TGCGCCAGCAGCCAGGGACTAGCGGGGGGGTTTATAGAGACCCAGTACTTC
v_call: TRBV7-9; clone_size: NA; d_call: NA; j_call: TRBJ1-4; cdr3_aa: CASSSGQPNEKLFF; cdr3_nt: TGTGCCAGCAGCTCCGGACAGCCTAATGAAAAACTGTTTTTT
v_call: TRBV5-4; clone_size: NA; d_call: NA; j_call: TRBJ2-4; cdr3_aa: CASSPPETKNIQYF; cdr3_nt: TGTGCCAGCAGCCCCCCCGAGACCAAAAACATTCAGTACTTC
v_call: TRBV9; clone_size: once; d_call: TRBD2; j_call: TRBJ2-3; cdr3_aa: CASSGSGRPDTQYF; cdr3_nt: TGTGCCAGCAGCGGTAGCGGGAGGCCAGATACGCAGTATTTT
v_call: TRBV7-9; clone_size: NA; d_call: NA; j_call: TRBJ2-4; cdr3_aa: CASSSRQQLAKNIQYF; cdr3_nt: TGTGCCAGCAGCTCCAGACAGCAGCTAGCCAAAAACATTCAGTACTTC
v_call: TRBV27; clone_size: NA; d_call: TRBD2; j_call: TRBJ2-7; cdr3_aa: CASTTGTRNEQYF; cdr3_nt: TGTGCCAGCACCACCGGGACTAGGAACGAGCAGTACTTC
v_call: TRBV4-3; clone_size: NA; d_call: TRBD1; j_call: TRBJ2-5; cdr3_aa: CASSQGTGDGETQYF; cdr3_nt: TGCGCCAGCAGCCAAGGGACAGGGGATGGGGAGACCCAGTACTTC
v_call: TRBV18; clone_size: NA; d_call: TRBD1; j_call: TRBJ2-1; cdr3_aa: CASSLLQTGTYNEQFF; cdr3_nt: TGTGCCAGCTCACTCTTACAGACAGGGACCTACAATGAGCAGTTCTTC